This T cell receptor beta chain emerged from a study of read filtering for tumor transcriptome and immune sequencing. Study-wide results and limits: Sorted CD138-negative bone marrow cells were not purified T cells. Compared with RNA-seq, IR-seq gave much higher clonotype depth and reliability. Single-read clonotypes: roughly four fifths of IR-seq clonotypes (around 3.5% of reads), almost 75% of RNA-seq clonotypes (roughly 43% of reads). Correlation between methods rose after single-read clonotypes were removed.

This clonotype was observed at least ten times. Its cognate antigen is unknown. The library was built from roughly 400 ng RNA with molecular barcoded adaptors for alpha/delta and beta/gamma chains. One entry per CDR3 protein, called by TCRdb with MiXCR from the reads. The table records tens of thousands of distinct CDR3 sequences, roughly 21% of them present only once. Specimen: a population of CD138-negative cells sorted from bone marrow. The sequence was obtained from a donor aged 40 or older with multiple myeloma.

CDR3 nucleotides: TGTGCCAGCAGTCAGACCCGGGACACACGCTCTGGGGCCAACGTCCTGACTTTC. Encoded protein: CASSQTRDTRSGANVLTF. The chain uses TRBV12-3 or TRBV12-4 and TRBJ2-6; maybe TRBD1 (6 bases). This CDR3 is 18 amino acids long. Trimming removed 5 bases from V and 0 bases from J, with 17 bases in between.